The 13 T cell receptor beta chains presented below share a single source sample, sequenced in a study of blood T cell repertoires in COVID-19. The assay was immunoSEQ multiplex PCR, and TCRdb's table has in-frame clones only and misses some. Altogether around 270,000 clones are present, roughly 91% being singletons, with the ten largest covering 4.6%. Specimen: peripheral blood. Receptors originate from a man aged 35 to 55 with acute or convalescent COVID-19.

The genes are TRBV3-1 (or the pseudogene TRBV3-2) and TRBJ2-7; 12 bases match TRBD2. V shed 6 bases and J 2 bases; nucleotides not matched to a gene: 2. CDR1 is LGHDT and CDR2 is YNNKEL in the germline V gene (reference sequence). This CDR3 contains 14 residues. The CDR3 nucleotides are TGTGCCAGCAGGACTAGCGGGGGTACCTACGAGCAGTACTTC. Translated: CASRTSGGTYEQYF.

In DNA, the CDR3 is TGTTCTAGCGGGACACCTACCTACGAGCAGTACTTC. It encodes CSSGTPTYEQYF. This rearrangement joins TRBV6-5 to TRBJ2-7, with 9 positions matching TRBD2. This CDR3 region has 12 residues. Germline CDR1 is MNHEY and CDR2 is SVGAGI.

The chain employs TRBV20-1 and TRBJ1-1; D is unclear. Trimming stripped 0 bases from V and 5 bases from J, with 4 bases between. This CDR3 has 11 amino acids. Germline V CDR1 and CDR2: DFQATT, SNEGSKA (reference sequence). CDR3 protein: CSARDQTEAFF. The CDR3 nucleotides are TGCAGTGCTAGAGATCAAACTGAAGCTTTCTTT.

This clone was detected only a few times. The rearrangement links TRBV6-2 or TRBV6-3 to TRBJ2-7; 13 bases agree with TRBD2. CDR1 MNHEY and CDR2 SVGEGT come from the germline V gene. The CDR3 has 19 amino acids. The V segment lost 4 bases and the J segment 3 bases; nucleotides outside the gene matches: 15. CDR3: CASSSRRATSGGTRYEQYF. In DNA form, the CDR3 reads TGTGCCAGCAGTTCAAGACGAGCGACTAGCGGGGGGACCCGCTACGAGCAGTACTTC.

The gene calls are TRBV13 and TRBJ1-1; TRBD1 matches at 9 bases. Germline V lookup: CDR1 PRHDT, CDR2 FYEKMQ (reference sequence). There are 17 residues in the CDR3. The V segment lost 5 bases and the J segment 5 bases; nucleotides outside the gene matches: 15. CDR3 coding DNA: TGTGCCAGCAGCACTAGATGGGACAGGGATCCGGGGACTGAAGCTTTCTTT. Its protein is CASSTRWDRDPGTEAFF.

The gene calls are TRBV7-3 and TRBJ2-1; 9 bases align to TRBD2. The CDR3 runs to 17 residues. Germline lookup yields CDR1 SGHTA and CDR2 FQGTGA. The junction had 5 bases not matched to a gene; V was cut back by 2 bases and J by 0 bases. The CDR3 spells CASSLVASGDSYNEQFF. In DNA, the CDR3 is TGTGCCAGCAGCTTAGTCGCTAGCGGGGACTCCTACAATGAGCAGTTCTTC.

The chain recombines TRBV5-1 with TRBJ1-1, with 9 bases identical to TRBD1. The J segment lost 10 bases and the V segment lost 1 base, leaving 8 bases of the junction unmatched. CDR3 length: 14 residues. Germline lookup yields CDR1 SGHRS and CDR2 YFSETQ. Here the CDR3 reads CASSLTGGASVAFF. The CDR3 DNA reads as TGCGCCAGCAGCTTGACAGGGGGCGCCTCTGTAGCTTTCTTT.

This clone was seen just once. The chain is built from TRBV6-4 and TRBJ2-1; 10 bases agree with TRBD2. The CDR3 extends over 14 amino acids. V lost 6 bases to trimming and J lost 5 bases; unmatched junction nucleotides: 4. Per germline, CDR1 MRHNA and CDR2 SNTAGT. CDR3 DNA: TGTGCCAGCAGAAGGCTAGCGGGGGACAATGAGCAGTTCTTC. Translation: CASRRLAGDNEQFF.

The CDR3 reads CASSLEEGMAFF. The CDR3 region has the DNA TGTGCCAGCAGCTTGGAGGAGGGGATGGCTTTCTTT. The rearrangement uses TRBV5-8 and TRBJ1-1; perhaps TRBD1 as D (5 bases). Germline CDR1 SGHTS, CDR2 YDEGEE. The CDR3 sequence is 12 residues long. The V and J ends lost 0 bases and 11 bases respectively, with 11 bases between them.

This clone was seen only once. This chain uses TRBV10-3 with TRBJ1-3, with 8 nucleotides matching TRBD1. The CDR3 is 14 amino acids. Germline CDR1 is ENHRY and CDR2 is SYGVKD. Trimming removed 3 bases from V and 6 bases from J; junction bases left unmatched: 4. Here the CDR3 DNA reads TGTGCCATCAGTGAAGACAGGGGAGAAAACACCATATATTTT. Translating gives CAISEDRGENTIYF.

The chain carries TRBV14 and TRBJ1-4, with TRBD1 matching 9 bases. This CDR3 is 21 amino acids long. Germline V gene lookup returns CDR1 SGHDN and CDR2 FVKESK. The trim removed 1 base at V and 8 bases at J, leaving 23 bases unmatched. This chain's CDR3 is CASSQVRLLDRGRKVNEKLFF. The CDR3, as DNA: TGTGCCAGCAGCCAAGTGAGGTTATTGGACAGGGGAAGAAAAGTTAACGAAAAACTGTTTTTT.

Remarks on this clone: Other nucleotide sequences in the sample specify the same CDR3. The V and J genes are TRBV6-5 and TRBJ1-5; TRBD1 agrees at 12 bases. In germline, CDR1 is MNHEY, CDR2 SVGAGI. The junction had 6 bases not matched to a gene; V was cut back by 6 bases and J by 6 bases. CDR3 length: 15 amino acids. In DNA, the CDR3 is TGTGCCAGCAGCTTGGGACAGGGGGCTGGTCAGCCCCAGCATTTT. This gives the protein CASSLGQGAGQPQHF.

With respect to this clone: This same CDR3 is encoded by further DNA sequences in the sample. The chain has TRBV5-4 and TRBJ1-1; D uncertain. The CDR3 contains 13 residues. CDR1 and CDR2 from the germline V gene are SGHNT and YYREEE (reference sequence). Trimming removed 2 bases at V and 4 bases at J, with 9 bases between. Here the CDR3 reads CASSFNGGTEAFF. The DNA of the CDR3 is TGTGCCAGCAGCTTCAATGGCGGCACTGAAGCTTTCTTT.